A selection of T cell receptor beta chains follows, all from one sample in a study of CD8 T cells in Susac syndrome. TCRdb fed the immunoSEQ multiplex PCR reads into MiXCR, producing one record per CDR3 protein. The sample records some 100,000 distinct CDR3 sequences, 95% being singletons. Sequenced input: CD8+ T cells from PBMCs. The origin of the receptors is a human donor with Susac syndrome. The CDR3 runs from the conserved cysteine through the conserved F or W. A D gene is named only where the DNA matches it firmly. The size entry is marked missing in some rows and otherwise reads once, few, many or a size class.

d_gene	v_gene	j_gene	abundance	CDR3nt	CDR3aa
NA	TRBV29-1	TRBJ1-1	few	TGCAGCGTTGAACGGAGGGGGAACACTGAAGCTTTCTTT	CSVERRGNTEAFF
NA	TRBV20-1	TRBJ2-7	NA	TGCAGTGCTAGAGAGGCAAGGCCCTCCTACGAGCAGTACTTC	CSAREARPSYEQYF
TRBD1	TRBV29-1	TRBJ2-1	NA	TGCAGCGTAGGACAGGGGGTTTACAATGAGCAGTTCTTC	CSVGQGVYNEQFF
NA	TRBV3-1	TRBJ1-6	NA	TGTGCCAGCAGCCAAGATCCCCGGACTAATTCACCCCTCCACTTT	CASSQDPRTNSPLHF
NA	TRBV9	TRBJ1-2	NA	TGTGCCAGCAGCCCCGAAGGAGGTTATGGCTACACCTTC	CASSPEGGYGYTF
NA	TRBV7-9	TRBJ2-3	NA	TGTGCCAGCAGCTTAGTGGCTGGGCGGCCAGATACGCAGTATTTT	CASSLVAGRPDTQYF
NA	TRBV2	TRBJ2-7	NA	TGTGCCAGCAGGGGGCCAGGGACGTACGAGCAGTACTTC	CASRGPGTYEQYF
NA	TRBV20-1	TRBJ1-1	once	TGCAGTGCTTTTGTGGTAGGACATCCGAACACTGAAGCTTTCTTT	CSAFVVGHPNTEAFF
NA	TRBV24-1	TRBJ2-1	NA	TGTGCCACCTCAATGACCGCGGGGGAGCAGTTCTTC	CATSMTAGEQFF
TRBD2	TRBV11-2	TRBJ2-1	NA	TGTGCCAGCAACCTCGCGGGGGGCGATGAGCAGTTCTTC	CASNLAGGDEQFF
TRBD2	TRBV3-1	TRBJ2-1	NA	TGTGCCAGCAGCCAACTAGCGGGTCACAATGAGCAGTTCTTC	CASSQLAGHNEQFF
NA	TRBV19	TRBJ2-3	once	TGTGCCAGTAGTATTGAGGAGACGACAGATACGCAGTATTTT	CASSIEETTDTQYF
NA	TRBV4-1	TRBJ2-1	NA	TGCGCCAGCAGCCAAGGACTAGGCATGGACAATGAGCAGTTCTTC	CASSQGLGMDNEQFF
NA	TRBV29-1	TRBJ2-4	NA	TGCAGCGCTGAGGGGGAGGCCAAAAACATTCAGTACTTC	CSAEGEAKNIQYF
NA	TRBV20-1	TRBJ2-7	NA	TGCAGTGCTGAAGACAGGCTCCCCTACGAGCAGTACTTC	CSAEDRLPYEQYF
TRBD2	TRBV29-1	TRBJ2-7	NA	TGCAGCGTCGGGGGGTTTTACGAGCAGTACTTC	CSVGGFYEQYF
NA	TRBV2	TRBJ1-4	NA	TGTGCCACCACCGGTGGTGCAACTAATGAAAAACTGTTTTTT	CATTGGATNEKLFF
NA	TRBV12-3/TRBV12-4	TRBJ1-6	once	TGTGCCAGCAGTCCCCCGGGGTTGACTTCACCCCTCCACTTT	CASSPPGLTSPLHF
NA	TRBV29-1	TRBJ2-7	once	TGCAGCGCCGGAGACTACGAGCAGTACTTC	CSAGDYEQYF
NA	TRBV20-1	TRBJ2-3	NA	TGCAGTGCTCGCCTAACTACAGATACGCAGTATTTT	CSARLTTDTQYF
NA	TRBV15	TRBJ2-1	NA	TGTGCCACCAGCAGAGGAAGTAGGGGTTTCAATGAGCAGTTCTTC	CATSRGSRGFNEQFF
NA	TRBV12-1	TRBJ2-7	NA	TGTGCCAGCAGCTCCCGAGGGCAGTCCTACGAGCAGTACTTC	CASSSRGQSYEQYF
TRBD1	TRBV4-1	TRBJ2-7	NA	TGCGCCAGCAGCCAGGGACAGGGGGTCGGCTACGAGCAGTACTTC	CASSQGQGVGYEQYF
NA	TRBV12-3/TRBV12-4	TRBJ1-1	NA	TGTGCCAGCAGTAAAACAGGGCCGGACACTGAAGCTTTCTTT	CASSKTGPDTEAFF
TRBD1	TRBV20-1	TRBJ1-2	NA	TGCAGCGCGCCAATGATGGACAGGGGGCTTGGCTACACCTTC	CSAPMMDRGLGYTF
NA	TRBV2	TRBJ2-3	NA	TGTGCCAGCACCCCCCCCCGGGATACGCAGTATTTT	CASTPPRDTQYF
NA	TRBV29-1	TRBJ2-3	NA	TGCAGCGTTCGAGTTAGATCCACAGATACGCAGTATTTT	CSVRVRSTDTQYF
TRBD2	TRBV15	TRBJ2-5	NA	TGTGCCACCAGTCGGACTAGCGGGAACCCCCAAGAGACCCAGTACTTC	CATSRTSGNPQETQYF
TRBD1	TRBV29-1	TRBJ2-5	NA	TGCAGCGTTGATCGGACAGGGCTTGAGACCCAGTACTTC	CSVDRTGLETQYF
TRBD1	TRBV4-1	TRBJ2-7	NA	TGCGCCAGCAGCCTGGGACAGGGCCCTTCGTACGAGCAGTACTTC	CASSLGQGPSYEQYF
TRBD2	TRBV15	TRBJ2-1	NA	TGTGCCACCAGCAGGGACCCCGGGACTAGCGGCTACAATGAGCAGTTCTTC	CATSRDPGTSGYNEQFF
NA	TRBV4-1	TRBJ2-7	NA	TGCGCCAGCAGCCAAGCAGGGTCGGCCGAGCAGTACTTC	CASSQAGSAEQYF
TRBD2	TRBV4-2	TRBJ2-6	NA	TGTGCCAGCAGCCAAGTCGGGACTAACTCTGGGGCCAACGTCCTGACTTTC	CASSQVGTNSGANVLTF
TRBD1	TRBV20-1	TRBJ2-1	NA	TGCAGTGCTAATGGACAGGGGTTCCAGGGCAATGAGCAGTTCTTC	CSANGQGFQGNEQFF
NA	TRBV15	TRBJ1-1	NA	TGTGCCACCACCCGAGGCGACGGTACTGAAGCTTTCTTT	CATTRGDGTEAFF
NA	TRBV3-1	TRBJ2-1	NA	TGTGCCAGCAGCCCTAGGACCTCCCACAGCAATGAGCAGTTCTTC	CASSPRTSHSNEQFF
TRBD1	TRBV7-3	TRBJ1-2	NA	TGTGCCAGCAGCCCGGGACAGGGGGCGCAAGGCTACACCTTC	CASSPGQGAQGYTF
NA	TRBV9	TRBJ1-1	NA	TGTGCCAGCAGCGTAGTCGGGCAGACCGTAAACACTGAAGCTTTCTTT	CASSVVGQTVNTEAFF
NA	TRBV20-1	TRBJ2-5	NA	TGCAGTGAGGGCGGGATGGGACAAGAGACCCAGTACTTC	CSEGGMGQETQYF
NA	TRBV13	TRBJ2-7	once	TGTGCCAGCAGCTTTCCCGCTGAGGGGGAGTACGAGCAGTACTTC	CASSFPAEGEYEQYF
TRBD1	TRBV6-6	TRBJ2-3	NA	TGTGCCAGCAGCGGACCGACAGGGCCCGGAGATACGCAGTATTTT	CASSGPTGPGDTQYF
NA	TRBV20-1	TRBJ2-3	NA	TGCAGTGCTAGGGACCGATCAACTAGCACAGATACGCAGTATTTT	CSARDRSTSTDTQYF
NA	TRBV18	TRBJ2-6	NA	TGTGCCAGCTCACCAAGGCGGGATTCAGGGGGAGGCAACGTCCTGACTTTC	CASSPRRDSGGGNVLTF
NA	TRBV15	TRBJ1-6	once	TGTGCCACAGGGGTGGCCCTTATGGGGAATTCACCCCTCCACTTT	CATGVALMGNSPLHF
TRBD2	TRBV29-1	TRBJ2-7	NA	TGCAGCGTTGACCCGGGAGGGCCCCACGAGCAGTACTTC	CSVDPGGPHEQYF
TRBD2	TRBV9	TRBJ2-5	NA	TGTGCCAGCAGCGTAGGGGGACTAGCGGAGACCCAGTACTTC	CASSVGGLAETQYF
NA	TRBV29-1	TRBJ2-7	NA	TGCAGCGTTGCGATGGGCGTATCCTACGAGCAGTACTTC	CSVAMGVSYEQYF
NA	TRBV27	TRBJ1-6	NA	TGTGCCAGCAGTCCCTCTCCGACGGAGAATAATTCACCCCTCCACTTT	CASSPSPTENNSPLHF
TRBD2	TRBV20-1	TRBJ2-5	NA	TGCAGTGCTAGAGCAGCGGGAGGGCCCGGAGAGACCCAGTACTTC	CSARAAGGPGETQYF
TRBD2	TRBV11-1	TRBJ2-1	NA	TGTGCCAGCAGCTTAGCTCGGCTGGGGATTGGCGGGAGGGCGGGGGAGCAGTTCTTC	CASSLARLGIGGRAGEQFF
TRBD1	TRBV15	TRBJ1-6	NA	TGTGCCACCAGCGGGGGACAGGAAAATTCACCCCTCCACTTT	CATSGGQENSPLHF
NA	TRBV9	TRBJ1-2	NA	TGTGCCAGCAGCGTAGCCGGGGGCGACTATGGCTACACCTTC	CASSVAGGDYGYTF
NA	TRBV29-1	TRBJ2-2	NA	TGCAGCGTTGGAGGGGACCCTAACACCGGGGAGCTGTTTTTT	CSVGGDPNTGELFF
NA	TRBV2	TRBJ2-3	NA	TGTGCCAGCAGCAAAGCGAGGGGAGGCACAGATACGCAGTATTTT	CASSKARGGTDTQYF
NA	TRBV12-3/TRBV12-4	TRBJ1-2	NA	TGTGCCAGCAGCCCGGATGAGGGCTATGGCTACACCTTC	CASSPDEGYGYTF
NA	TRBV29-1	TRBJ1-1	NA	TGCAGCGTTGAAGATCAAGGCGTATGGGGGACGAACACTGAAGCTTTCTTT	CSVEDQGVWGTNTEAFF
NA	TRBV6-4	TRBJ2-1	NA	TGTGCCAGCAGTGAAACCGGGACGAGCCAGCAGTTCTTC	CASSETGTSQQFF
NA	TRBV6-6	TRBJ2-7	NA	TGTGCCAGCAGTTACGGCCAGGGAGACTACGAGCAGTACTTC	CASSYGQGDYEQYF